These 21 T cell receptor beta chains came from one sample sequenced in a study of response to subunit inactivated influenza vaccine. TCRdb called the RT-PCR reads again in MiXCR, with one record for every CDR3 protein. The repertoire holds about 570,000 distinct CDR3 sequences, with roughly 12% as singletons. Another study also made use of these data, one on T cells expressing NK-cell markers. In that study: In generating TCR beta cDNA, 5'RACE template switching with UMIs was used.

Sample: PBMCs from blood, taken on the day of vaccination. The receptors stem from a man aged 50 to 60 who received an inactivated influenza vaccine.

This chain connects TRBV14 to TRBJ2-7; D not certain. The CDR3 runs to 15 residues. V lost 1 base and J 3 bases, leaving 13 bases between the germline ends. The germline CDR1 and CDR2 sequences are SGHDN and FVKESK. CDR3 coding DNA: TGTGCCAGCAGCCAAGGGAGTCTTGCAGGCTACGAGCAGTACTTC. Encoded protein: CASSQGSLAGYEQYF. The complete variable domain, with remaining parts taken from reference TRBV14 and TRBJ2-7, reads EAGVTQFPSHSVIEKGQTVTLRCDPISGHDNLYWYRRVMGKEIKFLLHFVKESKQDESGMPNNRFLAERTGGTYSTLKVQPAELEDSGVYFCASSQGSLAGYEQYFGPGTRLTVT.

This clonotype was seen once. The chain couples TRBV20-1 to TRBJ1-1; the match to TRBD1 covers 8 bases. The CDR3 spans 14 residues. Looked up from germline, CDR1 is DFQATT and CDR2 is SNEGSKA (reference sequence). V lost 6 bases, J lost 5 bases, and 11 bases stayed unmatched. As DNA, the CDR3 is TGCAGTGCCTACCTCAGGGGGCAAAGGACTGAAGCTTTCTTT. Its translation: CSAYLRGQRTEAFF.

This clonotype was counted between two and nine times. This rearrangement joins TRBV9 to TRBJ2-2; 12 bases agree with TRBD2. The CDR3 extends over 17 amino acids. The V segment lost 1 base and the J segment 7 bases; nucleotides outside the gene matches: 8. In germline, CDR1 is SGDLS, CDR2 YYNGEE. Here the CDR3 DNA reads TGTGCCAGCAGCGTATCAGTACTAGCGGGAGGAGTCGGGGAGCTGTTTTTT. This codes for CASSVSVLAGGVGELFF. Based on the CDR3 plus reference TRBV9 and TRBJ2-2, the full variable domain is DSGVTQTPKHLITATGQRVTLRCSPRSGDLSVYWYQQSLDQGLQFLIQYYNGEERAKGNILERFSAQQFPDLHSELNLSSLELGDSALYFCASSVSVLAGGVGELFFGEGSRLTVL.

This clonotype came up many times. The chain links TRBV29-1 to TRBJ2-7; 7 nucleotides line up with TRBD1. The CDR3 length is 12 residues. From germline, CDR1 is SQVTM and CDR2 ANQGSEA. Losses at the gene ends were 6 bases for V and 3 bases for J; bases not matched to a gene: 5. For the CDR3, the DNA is TGCAGCGTCCTCCGGGACAGCTACGAGCAGTACTTC. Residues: CSVLRDSYEQYF.

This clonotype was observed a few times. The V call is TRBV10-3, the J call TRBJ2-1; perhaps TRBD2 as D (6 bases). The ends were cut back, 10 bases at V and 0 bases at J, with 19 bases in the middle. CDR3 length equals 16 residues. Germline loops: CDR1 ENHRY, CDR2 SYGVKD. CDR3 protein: CATVPGLKSSYNEQFF. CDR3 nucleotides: TGTGCCACTGTCCCGGGACTTAAGAGCTCCTACAATGAGCAGTTCTTC.

CDR3 protein: CASSQGTVRNSPLHF. CDR3 sequence (DNA): TGCGCCAGCAGCCAAGGGACAGTGAGAAATTCACCCCTCCACTTT. This chain links TRBV4-3 with TRBJ1-6, with D maybe TRBD1 (6 bases). Trimming took 1 base from V and 7 from J, leaving 11 bases between them. CDR3 length: 15 amino acids. Germline lookup yields CDR1 LGHNA and CDR2 YSLEER.

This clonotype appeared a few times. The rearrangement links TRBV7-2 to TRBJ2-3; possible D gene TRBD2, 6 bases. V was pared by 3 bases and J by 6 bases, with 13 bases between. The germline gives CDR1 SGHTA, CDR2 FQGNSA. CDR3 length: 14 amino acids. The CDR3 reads CASSLGGLGDTQYF. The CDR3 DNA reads TGTGCCAGCAGCTTGGGGGGTTTGGGCGATACGCAGTATTTT.

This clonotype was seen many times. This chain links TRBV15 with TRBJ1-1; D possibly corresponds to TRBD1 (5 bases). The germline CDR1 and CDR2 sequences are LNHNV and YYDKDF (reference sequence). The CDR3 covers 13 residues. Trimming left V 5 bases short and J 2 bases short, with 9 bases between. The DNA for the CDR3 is TGTGCCACCAGCGTCACAGGCAACACTGAAGCTTTCTTT. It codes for CATSVTGNTEAFF.

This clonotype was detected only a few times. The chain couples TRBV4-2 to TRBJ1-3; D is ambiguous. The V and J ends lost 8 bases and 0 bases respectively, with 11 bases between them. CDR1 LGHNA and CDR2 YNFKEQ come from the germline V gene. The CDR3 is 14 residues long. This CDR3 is CASRVGSSGNTIYF. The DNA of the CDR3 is TGTGCCAGCCGTGTTGGGAGCTCTGGAAACACCATATATTTT.

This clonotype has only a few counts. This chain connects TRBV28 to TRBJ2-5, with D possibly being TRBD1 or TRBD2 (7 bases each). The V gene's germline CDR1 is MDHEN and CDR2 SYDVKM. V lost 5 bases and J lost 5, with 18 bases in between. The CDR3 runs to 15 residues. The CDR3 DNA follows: TGTGCCAGCAGTAACTCACAGGGGAGGGGCGAGACCCAGTACTTC. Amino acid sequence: CASSNSQGRGETQYF.

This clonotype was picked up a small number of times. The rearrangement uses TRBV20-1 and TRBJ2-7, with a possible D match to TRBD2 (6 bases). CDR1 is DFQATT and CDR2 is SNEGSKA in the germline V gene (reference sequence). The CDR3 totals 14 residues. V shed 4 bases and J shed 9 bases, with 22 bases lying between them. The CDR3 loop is CSANPEGWRHGQYF. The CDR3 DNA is TGCAGTGCTAATCCGGAGGGTTGGCGGCATGGGCAGTACTTC.

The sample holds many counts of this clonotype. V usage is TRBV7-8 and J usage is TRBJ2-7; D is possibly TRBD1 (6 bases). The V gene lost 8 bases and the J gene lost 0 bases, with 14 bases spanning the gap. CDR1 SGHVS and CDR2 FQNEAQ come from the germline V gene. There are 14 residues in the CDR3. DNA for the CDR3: TGTGCCAGCCGCAAGACAGGAAGCTCCTACGAGCAGTACTTC. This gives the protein CASRKTGSSYEQYF.

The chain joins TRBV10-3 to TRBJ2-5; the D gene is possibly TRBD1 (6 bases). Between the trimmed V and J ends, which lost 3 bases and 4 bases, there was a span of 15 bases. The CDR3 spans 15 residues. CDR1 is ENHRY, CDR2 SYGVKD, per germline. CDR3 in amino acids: CAISDHLGQRETQYF. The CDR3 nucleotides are TGTGCCATCAGTGACCACCTCGGACAGAGAGAGACCCAGTACTTC.

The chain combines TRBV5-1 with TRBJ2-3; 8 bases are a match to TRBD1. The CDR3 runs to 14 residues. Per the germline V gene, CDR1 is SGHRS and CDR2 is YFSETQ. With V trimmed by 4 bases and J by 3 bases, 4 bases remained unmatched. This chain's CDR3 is CASSVDRVTDTQYF. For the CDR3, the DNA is TGCGCCAGCAGCGTGGACAGGGTGACAGATACGCAGTATTTT. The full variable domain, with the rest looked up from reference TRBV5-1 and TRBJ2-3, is KAGVTQTPRYLIKTRGQQVTLSCSPISGHRSVSWYQQTPGQGLQFLFEYFSETQRNKGNFPGRFSGRQFSNSRSEMNVSTLELGDSALYLCASSVDRVTDTQYFGPGTRLTVL.

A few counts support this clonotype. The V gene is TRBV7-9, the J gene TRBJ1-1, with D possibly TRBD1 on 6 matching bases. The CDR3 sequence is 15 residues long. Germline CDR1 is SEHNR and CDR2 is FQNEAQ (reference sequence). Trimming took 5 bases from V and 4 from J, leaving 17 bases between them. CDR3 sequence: CASSKGTHEGTEAFF. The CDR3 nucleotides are TGTGCCAGCAGCAAAGGGACACATGAGGGCACTGAAGCTTTCTTT.

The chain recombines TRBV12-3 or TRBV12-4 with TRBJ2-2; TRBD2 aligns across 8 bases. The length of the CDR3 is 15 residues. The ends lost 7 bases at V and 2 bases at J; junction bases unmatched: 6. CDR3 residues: CASTPGLVNTGELFF. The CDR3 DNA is TGTGCCAGCACTCCGGGACTAGTTAACACCGGGGAGCTGTTTTTT.

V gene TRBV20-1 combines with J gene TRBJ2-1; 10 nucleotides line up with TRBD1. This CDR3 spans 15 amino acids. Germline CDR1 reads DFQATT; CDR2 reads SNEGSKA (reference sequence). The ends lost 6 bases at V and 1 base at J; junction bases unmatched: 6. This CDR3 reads CSAPWTGGSYNEQFF. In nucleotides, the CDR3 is TGCAGTGCGCCGTGGACAGGGGGTTCCTACAATGAGCAGTTCTTC.

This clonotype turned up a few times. The CDR3 spells CASSSRTGEAFF. For the CDR3, the DNA is TGTGCCAGCAGCTCTCGGACAGGTGAAGCTTTCTTT. V and J are TRBV7-9 and TRBJ1-1, with 7 bases that match TRBD1. V dropped 4 bases and J dropped 7; count of bases not matched to a gene: 3. Germline V lookup: CDR1 SEHNR, CDR2 FQNEAQ (reference sequence). CDR3 length equals 12 residues.

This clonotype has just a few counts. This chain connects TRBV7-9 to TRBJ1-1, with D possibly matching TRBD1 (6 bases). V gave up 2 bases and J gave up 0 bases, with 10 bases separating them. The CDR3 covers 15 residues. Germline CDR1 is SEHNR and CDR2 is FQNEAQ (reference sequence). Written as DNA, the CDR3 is TGTGCCAGCAGCTTACAACAGGGACTGAACACTGAAGCTTTCTTT. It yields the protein CASSLQQGLNTEAFF.

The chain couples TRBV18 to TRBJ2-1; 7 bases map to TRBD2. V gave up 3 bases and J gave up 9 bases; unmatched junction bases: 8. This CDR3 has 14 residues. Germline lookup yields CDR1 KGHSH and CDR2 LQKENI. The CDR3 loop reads CASSPFGRAAEQFF. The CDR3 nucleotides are TGTGCCAGCTCACCCTTTGGGAGGGCCGCTGAGCAGTTCTTC.

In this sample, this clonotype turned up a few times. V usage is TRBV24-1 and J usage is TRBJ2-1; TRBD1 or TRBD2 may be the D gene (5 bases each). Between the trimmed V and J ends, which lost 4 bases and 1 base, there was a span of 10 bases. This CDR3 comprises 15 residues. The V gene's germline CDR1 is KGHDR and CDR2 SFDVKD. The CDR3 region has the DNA TGTGCCACCAGTGACGTGGGGGTTTCCTACAATGAGCAGTTCTTC. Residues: CATSDVGVSYNEQFF.